These T cell receptor beta chains were read from a single sample in a study of post-analysis software for immune sequencing data. TCRdb re-called the PCR reads through MiXCR, storing one row per CDR3 protein. The table has approximately 730,000 distinct CDR3 sequences, approximately 44% seen once. The sequenced sample consisted of blood. These receptors were obtained from a girl aged 10-17 years with multiple sclerosis. CDR3s include the opening cysteine and the closing phenylalanine or tryptophan. A D gene is named only where the DNA matches it firmly. Only part of the rows carry a size: once, few, many, or a class if the clone is expanded.

. TRBJ1-4 . TRBV12-3/TRBV12-4 CASKLGGPAGNEKLFF TGTGCCAGCAAACTGGGGGGGCCGGCAGGTAATGAAAAACTGTTTTTT
. TRBJ2-1 . TRBV30 CAWSFHEQFF TGTGCCTGGAGTTTCCATGAGCAGTTCTTC
. TRBJ2-5 few TRBV15 CATSRGGFQETQYF TGTGCCACCAGCAGAGGGGGATTCCAGGAGACCCAGTACTTC
. TRBJ1-2 . TRBV5-6 CASSPAGLYGYTF TGTGCCAGCAGCCCCGCGGGCCTGTATGGCTACACCTTC
TRBD2 TRBJ2-2 few TRBV12-3/TRBV12-4 CASSFRTSGNTGELFF TGTGCCAGCAGTTTTCGGACTAGCGGGAACACCGGGGAGCTGTTTTTT
. TRBJ1-2 . TRBV3-1 CASSQGRVSHHYGYTF TGTGCCAGCAGCCAAGGTCGGGTCTCACACCACTATGGCTACACCTTC
TRBD2 TRBJ2-5 . TRBV6-5 CAGPGTRTLGEQYF TGTGCCGGACCCGGGACTAGGACCTTGGGGGAGCAGTACTTC
. TRBJ2-5 . TRBV10-3 CAISESLFIAGQETQYF TGTGCCATCAGTGAGTCGTTGTTCATCGCGGGACAAGAGACCCAGTACTTC
. TRBJ1-2 . TRBV12-3/TRBV12-4 CASSPPGAPGYGYTF TGTGCCAGCAGTCCGCCGGGGGCACCTGGGTATGGCTACACCTTC
. TRBJ1-2 . TRBV7-9 CASSWEDRFYGYTF TGTGCCAGCAGCTGGGAGGACAGATTCTATGGCTACACCTTC
. TRBJ2-7 . TRBV20-1 CSARDFLLGPGDEQYF TGCAGTGCTAGAGATTTTCTTCTCGGGCCCGGAGACGAGCAGTACTTC
. TRBJ2-5 few TRBV24-1 CATSDPVVAAETQYF TGTGCCACCAGTGACCCGGTCGTAGCGGCGGAGACCCAGTACTTC
TRBD1 TRBJ1-1 few TRBV6-5 CASSFSLGGAGTEAFF TGTGCCAGCAGCTTCTCTTTAGGGGGCGCGGGGACTGAAGCTTTCTTT
. TRBJ2-7 . TRBV6-2/TRBV6-3 CASSARSMYEQYF TGTGCCAGCAGTGCTAGAAGCATGTACGAGCAGTACTTC
TRBD2 TRBJ2-1 . TRBV12-3/TRBV12-4 CASSPGLAGRLSSYNEQFF TGTGCCAGCAGCCCTGGACTAGCGGGACGCTTGAGCTCCTACAATGAGCAGTTCTTC
TRBD1 TRBJ2-5 . TRBV28 CASSQRQGAYF TGTGCCAGCAGTCAACGACAGGGAGCGTACTTC
TRBD1 TRBJ1-2 . TRBV5-1 CASSVGTDLPYTF TGCGCCAGCAGCGTAGGGACAGACCTCCCCTACACCTTC
. TRBJ1-1 . TRBV9 CASSVAWGATEAFF TGTGCCAGCAGCGTAGCGTGGGGGGCCACTGAAGCTTTCTTT
TRBD2 TRBJ2-3 few TRBV2 CASSGTNTDTQYF TGTGCCAGCAGCGGGACTAACACAGATACGCAGTATTTT
. TRBJ2-5 few TRBV14 CASGGTRATQYF TGTGCCAGCGGGGGGACAAGAGCGACCCAGTACTTC
TRBD1 TRBJ2-7 . TRBV20-1 CSAIGTGDLEQYF TGCAGTGCCATCGGGACAGGGGATCTCGAGCAGTACTTC
TRBD1 TRBJ1-2 . TRBV15 CAASNYTGAHYGYTF TGTGCCGCCAGCAACTACACAGGGGCCCACTATGGCTACACCTTC
. TRBJ1-2 . TRBV5-1 CASSLNSAGYTF TGCGCCAGCAGCCTGAACAGCGCTGGCTACACCTTC
. TRBJ1-2 . TRBV7-9 CASSVGLRTNYGYTF TGTGCCAGCAGCGTCGGCTTGCGGACGAACTATGGCTACACCTTC
. TRBJ2-1 few TRBV11-2 CASSLVGTEQFF TGTGCCAGCAGCTTAGTAGGGACGGAGCAGTTCTTC
TRBD1 TRBJ2-7 . TRBV9 CASSVLGTGGDEQYF TGTGCCAGCAGCGTATTAGGGACAGGCGGGGACGAGCAGTACTTC
TRBD2 TRBJ2-1 . TRBV5-1 CASSLGLAVSSYNEQFF TGCGCCAGCAGCTTGGGACTAGCGGTAAGCTCCTACAATGAGCAGTTCTTC
TRBD2 TRBJ2-5 few TRBV7-9 CASSRSGRQETQYF TGTGCCAGCAGCCGTAGCGGGAGGCAAGAGACCCAGTACTTC
. TRBJ2-3 . TRBV12-3/TRBV12-4 CASSSPRRTHADTQYF TGTGCCAGCAGTTCCCCCCGCAGGACCCACGCAGATACGCAGTATTTT
. TRBJ2-7 few TRBV10-3 CAISVRGGTPGNEQYF TGTGCCATCAGTGTTAGAGGGGGGACTCCGGGAAACGAGCAGTACTTC
TRBD2 TRBJ2-1 few TRBV29-1 CSVEDGIAGWNNEQFF TGCAGCGTTGAAGACGGCATAGCGGGATGGAATAATGAGCAGTTCTTC
. TRBJ1-2 . TRBV29-1 CSVEEFSDGYTF TGCAGCGTTGAAGAGTTCTCAGATGGCTACACCTTC
TRBD1 TRBJ1-2 few TRBV27 CASSLLPPQGAWGYTF TGTGCCAGCAGTTTATTGCCCCCTCAGGGGGCGTGGGGCTACACCTTC
TRBD1 TRBJ2-3 . TRBV6-6 CASSRQGPRDTQYF TGTGCCAGCAGCCGACAGGGGCCTCGAGATACGCAGTATTTT
. TRBJ2-3 . TRBV24-1 CATSDLGGQGGLDTQYF TGTGCCACCAGTGATTTAGGAGGGCAGGGCGGATTGGATACGCAGTATTTT
TRBD1 TRBJ1-2 . TRBV6-2/TRBV6-3 CASSYTSGGWNYGYTF TGTGCCAGCAGTTACACGTCAGGGGGCTGGAACTATGGCTACACCTTC
TRBD1 TRBJ2-2 few TRBV29-1 CSVDDRVAGELFF TGCAGCGTGGATGACAGGGTGGCCGGGGAGCTGTTTTTT
TRBD1 TRBJ1-1 . TRBV5-1 CASSLEGADTEAFF TGCGCCAGCAGCTTGGAGGGGGCTGATACTGAAGCTTTCTTT
. TRBJ2-6 . TRBV6-1 CASNRAPSGGANVLTF TGTGCCAGCAATAGGGCCCCTAGTGGGGGGGCCAACGTCCTGACTTTC
. TRBJ2-3 . TRBV5-1 CASSPPLSSYTDTQYF TGCGCCAGCAGCCCGCCGCTGAGCAGTTACACAGATACGCAGTATTTT
. TRBJ2-7 . TRBV27 CASSSPTYEQYF TGTGCCAGCAGCTCCCCCACCTACGAGCAGTACTTC
TRBD2 TRBJ2-3 . TRBV11-2 CASSDLLLTSGSTDTQYF TGTGCCAGCAGCGACCTTCTGTTGACTAGCGGGTCTACGGATACGCAGTATTTT
TRBD2 TRBJ2-3 . TRBV6-1 CASSESGPSGMTQYF TGTGCCAGCAGTGAAAGTGGTCCTAGCGGGATGACGCAGTATTTT
. TRBJ2-3 . TRBV7-2 CASSATQITDTQYF TGTGCCAGCAGCGCAACCCAGATCACAGATACGCAGTATTTT
. TRBJ2-3 . TRBV9 CASSVPDSTDTQYF TGTGCCAGCAGCGTACCGGACAGCACAGATACGCAGTATTTT
. TRBJ2-1 . TRBV20-1 CSTRIREHPFDEQFF TGCAGTACTAGAATCCGGGAGCATCCCTTTGATGAGCAGTTCTTC
. TRBJ2-1 . TRBV12-3/TRBV12-4 CASSPDRLAGTFYNEQFF TGTGCCAGCAGTCCCGACCGGCTCGCAGGCACTTTCTACAATGAGCAGTTCTTC
. TRBJ1-1 once TRBV27 CASSLVGGATEAFF TGTGCCAGCAGTTTGGTCGGAGGGGCCACTGAAGCTTTCTTT
. TRBJ2-1 . TRBV5-1 CASSLAGSGSLVGNEQFF TGCGCCAGCAGCTTGGCTGGTAGCGGCTCCCTGGTGGGGAATGAGCAGTTCTTC
. TRBJ1-2 . TRBV20-1 CSARGPLNYGYTF TGCAGTGCTAGGGGCCCATTAAACTATGGCTACACCTTC
TRBD2 TRBJ2-5 . TRBV5-1 CASSVTSGSPSQYF TGCGCCAGCAGCGTGACTAGCGGGAGTCCGTCGCAGTACTTC
TRBD1 TRBJ1-1 . TRBV9 CASTRQGLNTEAFF TGTGCCAGCACTCGACAGGGTTTGAACACTGAAGCTTTCTTT
. TRBJ2-7 . TRBV5-1 CASSRSTGGTPYEQYF TGCGCCAGCAGCCGCTCGACAGGAGGAACACCGTACGAGCAGTACTTC
. TRBJ2-3 few TRBV29-1 CSVDYGEDTQYF TGCAGCGTTGATTATGGCGAAGATACGCAGTATTTT
. TRBJ1-1 . TRBV12-5 CASACGGSNTEAFF TGTGCTAGTGCCTGCGGGGGATCGAACACTGAAGCTTTCTTT
TRBD1 TRBJ2-1 . TRBV20-1 CSPRGGAFNEQVF TGCAGTCCGAGAGGGGGCGCCTTCAATGAGCAGGTCTTC
TRBD2 TRBJ2-1 few TRBV29-1 CSVVGLAGVAYNEQFF TGCAGCGTTGTGGGGCTAGCGGGAGTAGCCTACAATGAGCAGTTCTTC
. TRBJ1-1 . TRBV12-3/TRBV12-4 CDSSLIFGGRGTEAFF TGTGACAGCAGTTTAATTTTCGGGGGCAGGGGCACTGAAGCTTTCTTT
. TRBJ1-5 . TRBV12-3/TRBV12-4 CASSSFQSYQPQHF TGCGCCAGCAGTTCCTTCCAGAGTTATCAGCCCCAGCATTTT
TRBD1 TRBJ1-2 . TRBV6-1 CASSEALPGQGADGYTF TGTGCCAGCAGTGAAGCGCTTCCGGGACAGGGGGCAGATGGCTACACCTTC